This T cell receptor beta chain was recovered during a study of blood T cell repertoires in COVID-19. Sequencing used immunoSEQ multiplex PCR; TCRdb keeps in-frame clones, though not all of them. The table has around 70,000 clones, 75% seen once. The TCR originated in a man aged 65-85 years with acute or convalescent COVID-19. The material sequenced was peripheral blood.

In DNA form, the CDR3 reads TGTGCCAGCAGCCCTCAGCGGGAGCCATACAATGAGCAGTTCTTC. This sequence encodes CASSPQREPYNEQFF. This rearrangement joins TRBV6-2 or TRBV6-3 to TRBJ2-1; 8 bases fit TRBD2. The CDR3 consists of 15 residues. Trimming cost V 6 bases and J 4 bases; bases outside gene matches: 8. Germline V gene data show CDR1 as MNHEY and CDR2 as SVGEGT.